The T cell receptor (beta chain) described here comes from a study of neoadjuvant anti-PD-1 for oral cavity cancer. Study-wide context: Patients mostly received three to four biweekly nivolumab doses at 3 mg/kg before surgery. Non-progressing patients received a fourth nivolumab dose near day 43, then surgery on days 50-56.

As for time point: after neoadjuvant nivolumab, at surgical resection. The repertoire was sequenced with immunoSEQ multiplex PCR; TCRdb's copy has only in-frame clones and lacks some. The repertoire holds 9,600 or so clones, with roughly 62% as singletons. V dropped 7 bases and J dropped 1 base, with 7 bases sitting between them. CDR1 and CDR2 from the germline V gene are MDHEN and SYDVKM. This CDR3 has 13 residues. This sample comprised PBMCs, obtained after nivolumab (anti-PD-1) treatment. The TCR was taken from a person between 35 and 79 years old with oral cavity squamous cell carcinoma. The V gene is TRBV28, the J gene TRBJ1-4; D is ambiguous. CDR3 loop: CASKLGTNEKLFF. The CDR3 coding sequence is TGTGCCAGCAAACTTGGAACTAATGAAAAACTGTTTTTT.